This is a list of T cell receptor beta chains from one sample in a study of graft-versus-host responses after intestinal transplantation. Sequenced by immunoSEQ multiplex PCR; TCRdb stores in-frame clones only, minus some. Altogether tens of thousands of clones are present, 91% being singletons, with the ten largest covering about 2.9%. The sequencing used PBMCs, collected around 120 days after intestinal transplantation. These receptors came from a human patient who received an intestinal transplant, so some T cells may come from the graft donor. CDR3s include the opening cysteine and the closing phenylalanine or tryptophan. D genes are given only for firm matches. Clone size is given for some rows only: seen once, a few or many times, or a class if the clone is expanded.

>TRBJ1-1|-|-|TRBV14
CASSQDRLGTEAFF
TGTGCCAGCAGCCAAGATCGGTTGGGGACTGAAGCTTTCTTT
>TRBJ2-5|TRBD1|-|TRBV5-8
CASSQPGTGDQETQYF
TGTGCCAGCAGCCAACCAGGGACAGGGGACCAAGAGACCCAGTACTTC
>TRBJ2-5|TRBD2|-|TRBV7-8
CASSLAGGVETQYF
TGTGCCAGCAGCTTAGCGGGGGGGGTTGAGACCCAGTACTTC
>TRBJ1-5|-|-|TRBV6-1
CASSERESNQPQHF
TGTGCCAGCAGTGAAAGGGAGAGCAATCAGCCCCAGCATTTT
>TRBJ2-7|TRBD2|-|TRBV18
CASSKGLAGMDEQYF
TGTGCCAGCTCAAAAGGACTAGCGGGAATGGACGAGCAGTACTTC
>TRBJ2-3|-|once|TRBV7-6
CASSLYGASLDTQYF
TGTGCCAGCAGCTTATACGGGGCTAGCCTAGATACGCAGTATTTT
>TRBJ1-2|TRBD1|-|TRBV7-6
CASSLFSDRGVGYTF
TGTGCCAGCAGCTTATTCTCCGACAGGGGGGTGGGCTACACCTTC
>TRBJ2-3|TRBD2|few|TRBV4-2
CASSQELAGGKETDTQYF
TGTGCCAGCAGCCAAGAACTAGCGGGGGGTAAGGAAACAGATACGCAGTATTTT
>TRBJ2-7|TRBD1|-|TRBV15
CATSRDGQGADEQYF
TGTGCCACCAGCAGAGATGGGCAGGGGGCCGACGAGCAGTACTTC
>TRBJ1-5|-|-|TRBV5-8
CASSFPRRQPQHF
TGTGCCAGCAGCTTTCCCCGGCGGCAGCCCCAGCATTTT
>TRBJ1-3|-|-|TRBV7-6
CASSSGAGAGNTIYF
TGTGCCAGCAGCTCTGGGGCGGGCGCGGGAAACACCATATATTTT
>TRBJ1-2|TRBD1|once|TRBV5-1
CASSLGGTGVGYGYTF
TGCGCCAGCAGCTTGGGAGGGACAGGGGTAGGATATGGCTACACCTTC
>TRBJ2-7|TRBD2|-|TRBV28
CASSLSKTVSGRQSYEQYF
TGTGCCAGCAGTTTATCAAAAACCGTAAGCGGGAGACAATCCTACGAGCAGTACTTC
>TRBJ2-7|-|-|TRBV5-1
CASSFSDGAYEQYF
TGCGCCAGCAGCTTTAGCGACGGGGCCTACGAGCAGTACTTC
>TRBJ2-1|TRBD1|-|TRBV5-1
CASSLARGQHNEQFF
TGCGCCAGCAGCTTGGCGAGGGGGCAACACAATGAGCAGTTCTTC
>TRBJ2-3|-|-|TRBV28
CASSSNTNTQYF
TGTGCCAGCAGTTCCAATACCAATACGCAGTATTTT
>TRBJ1-1|-|-|TRBV19
CASSWEGYTEAFF
TGTGCCAGTAGCTGGGAGGGGTACACTGAAGCTTTCTTT
>TRBJ2-1|-|-|TRBV5-1
CASGPGSDGANEQFF
TGCGCCAGCGGGCCCGGTAGTGACGGCGCCAATGAGCAGTTCTTC
>TRBJ1-4|-|-|TRBV5-1
CASSLEGRSDEKLFF
TGCGCCAGCAGCTTGGAAGGGAGATCGGATGAAAAACTGTTTTTT
>TRBJ2-2|-|-|TRBV7-8
CASSLVWQVTNTGELFF
TGTGCCAGCAGCTTAGTTTGGCAGGTTACGAACACCGGGGAGCTGTTTTTT
>TRBJ1-2|-|once|TRBV12-2
CASRLVGPGYTF
TGTGCAAGTCGCTTAGTAGGGCCTGGCTACACCTTC
>TRBJ2-1|-|-|TRBV2
CASSERAGDDVEQFF
TGTGCCAGCAGTGAAAGGGCAGGGGACGACGTTGAGCAGTTCTTC
>TRBJ1-6|-|-|TRBV5-1
CASSGPSGAGNSPLHF
TGCGCCAGCAGCGGACCCTCAGGGGCGGGGAATTCACCCCTCCACTTT
>TRBJ2-1|-|-|TRBV5-1
CASSLGAGRYNEQFF
TGCGCCAGCAGCTTGGGGGCAGGTCGCTACAATGAGCAGTTCTTC
>TRBJ1-5|-|-|TRBV5-8
CASSLNQPQHF
TGTGCCAGCAGCTTAAATCAGCCCCAGCATTTT
>TRBJ2-7|-|-|TRBV5-6
CASSFTADDEQYF
TGTGCCAGCAGCTTTACGGCCGACGACGAGCAGTACTTC
>TRBJ2-6|-|-|TRBV5-6
CASSLVFRRPLMGANVLTF
TGTGCCAGCAGCTTGGTCTTTCGGAGGCCGCTGATGGGGGCCAACGTCCTGACTTTC